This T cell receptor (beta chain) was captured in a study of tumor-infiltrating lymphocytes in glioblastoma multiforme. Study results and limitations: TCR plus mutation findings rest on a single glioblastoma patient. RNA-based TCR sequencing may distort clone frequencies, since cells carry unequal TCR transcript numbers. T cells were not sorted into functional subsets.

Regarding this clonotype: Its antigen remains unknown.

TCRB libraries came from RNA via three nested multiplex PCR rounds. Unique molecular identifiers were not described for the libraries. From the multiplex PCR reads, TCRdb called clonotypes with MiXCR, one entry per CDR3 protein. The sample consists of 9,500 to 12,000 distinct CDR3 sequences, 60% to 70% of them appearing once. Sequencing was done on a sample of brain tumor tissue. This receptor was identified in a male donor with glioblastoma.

The DNA for the CDR3 is TGTGCCAGCAGCTTTGTCGTGGGACAGGGGGATGAAAAACTGTTTTTT. Translated, it gives CASSFVVGQGDEKLFF. The chain couples TRBV7-2 to TRBJ1-4; 11 bases agree with TRBD1. V lost 3 bases to trimming and J lost 6 bases; unmatched junction nucleotides: 6. Germline values: CDR1 SGHTA, CDR2 FQGNSA. The CDR3 totals 16 residues.